This T cell receptor (beta chain) is drawn from a study of T cell changes during pregnancy in multiple sclerosis. The trim removed 3 bases at V and 5 bases at J, leaving 8 bases unmatched. This CDR3 has 15 residues. The V gene's germline CDR1 is SGDLS and CDR2 YYNGEE. Profiled with immunoSEQ multiplex PCR; TCRdb holds only in-frame clones, not every one. The sample shows under 75,000 clones, about 91% of them seen only once. The chain links TRBV9 to TRBJ2-3, with 8 bases fitting TRBD1. The sequenced sample was peripheral blood, obtained in the first trimester of pregnancy. This sequence was found in a female donor with multiple sclerosis, enrolled in a pregnancy study. CDR3 sequence (DNA): TGTGCCAGCAGCGGCCGGACAGGGCGTGAAGATACGCAGTATTTT. Translating gives CASSGRTGREDTQYF.